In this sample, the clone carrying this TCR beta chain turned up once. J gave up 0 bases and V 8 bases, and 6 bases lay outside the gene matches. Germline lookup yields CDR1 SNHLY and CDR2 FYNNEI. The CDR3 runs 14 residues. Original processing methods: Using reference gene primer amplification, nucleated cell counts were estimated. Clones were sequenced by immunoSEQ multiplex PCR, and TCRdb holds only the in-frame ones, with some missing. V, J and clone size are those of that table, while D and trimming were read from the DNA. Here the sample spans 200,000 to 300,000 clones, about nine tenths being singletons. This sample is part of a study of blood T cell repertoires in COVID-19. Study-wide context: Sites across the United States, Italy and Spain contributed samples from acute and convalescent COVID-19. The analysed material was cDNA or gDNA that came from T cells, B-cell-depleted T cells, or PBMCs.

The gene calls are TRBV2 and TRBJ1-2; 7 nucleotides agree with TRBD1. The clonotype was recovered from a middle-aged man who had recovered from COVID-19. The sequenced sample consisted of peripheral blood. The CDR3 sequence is CASVRGATNYGYTF. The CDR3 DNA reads TGTGCCAGCGTCAGGGGGGCTACTAACTATGGCTACACCTTC.